One sample yielded the 25 T cell receptor beta chains listed below, sequenced in a study of PD-1 blockade in classical Hodgkin lymphoma (dated by TCRdb to about 2020). Interpreted using the paper, the time point label stands for: cycle 4 day 1 (C4D1), after 6 weeks of nivolumab. All trial patients had relapsed after autologous stem cell transplantation, with cohorts A, B and C differing in prior brentuximab vedotin exposure. Libraries were constructed by the immunoSEQ multiplex PCR assay. TCRdb limited this immuneACCESS table to in-frame rearrangements with V and J called. A share of clones is missing; checked studies link under half to unresolved V genes, and the rest is unexplained. Recorded for this sample are over 70,000 clones; 90% of them occurred a single time. The ten largest clones represent under 3.5% of the sample. Here the sequenced sample was peripheral blood mononuclear cells (PBMCs), taken before the fourth cycle of nivolumab. The origin of the receptors is a human donor with classical Hodgkin lymphoma.

The table lists this clone with a count of one. The V call is TRBV11-3, the J call TRBJ1-1; TRBD1 matches 9 bases. CDR3 length: 15 amino acids. J gave up 7 bases and V 5 bases, and 11 bases lay outside the gene matches. In germline, CDR1 is SGHNT, CDR2 YENEEA. The CDR3 reads CASSAAGTGSDEAFF. In nucleotides, the CDR3 is TGTGCCAGCAGCGCTGCCGGGACAGGGAGCGATGAAGCTTTCTTT. Together with reference TRBV11-3 and TRBJ1-1, the CDR3 gives the full variable domain: EAGVVQSPRYKIIEKKQPVAFWCNPISGHNTLYWYLQNLGQGPELLIRYENEEAVDDSQLPKDRFSAERLKGVDSTLKIQPAELGDSAVYLCASSAAGTGSDEAFFGQGTRLTVV.

CDR3 protein: CASTGRPAPSTDTQYF. As DNA, the CDR3 is TGTGCCAGTACTGGCCGGCCGGCCCCTAGCACAGATACGCAGTATTTT. The chain links TRBV19 to TRBJ2-3; D remains ambiguous. Germline values: CDR1 LNHDA, CDR2 SQIVND (reference sequence). The CDR3 has 16 amino acids. V lost 7 bases to trimming and J lost 0 bases, with 17 bases between them.

The rearrangement joins TRBV7-6 to TRBJ1-1, with TRBD1 identical over 8 bases. The CDR3 runs 14 residues. The germline V gene has CDR1 SGHVS and CDR2 FNYEAQ. V lost 8 bases to trimming and J lost 4 bases; unmatched junction nucleotides: 9. Here the CDR3 DNA reads TGTGCCAGCTCACAGGACAGGGCTCTCACTGAAGCTTTCTTT. Protein sequence: CASSQDRALTEAFF.

The gene calls are TRBV18 and TRBJ1-1; D unresolved. The germline V and J ends were trimmed by 3 bases and 0 bases, with 5 bases remaining between them. Germline values: CDR1 KGHSH, CDR2 LQKENI. The CDR3 sequence is 13 residues long. The CDR3 here is CASSPTVNTEAFF. The CDR3 DNA is TGTGCCAGCTCACCGACCGTGAACACTGAAGCTTTCTTT.

The J gene is TRBJ2-2, the V gene TRBV29-1, with D tentatively TRBD1 (5 bases). Looked up from germline, CDR1 is SQVTM and CDR2 is ANQGSEA. Deletions cut 7 bases from V and 6 bases from J, with 6 bases between. The CDR3 is 10 amino acids. CDR3 coding DNA: TGCAGCGGGGGCTCCGGGGAGCTGTTTTTT. This translates into CSGGSGELFF.

The V gene is TRBV6-5, the J gene TRBJ1-1; D unresolved. This CDR3 is 14 amino acids long. Trimming shortened V by 2 bases and J by 1 base, and 8 bases separated the two germline ends. Germline-derived CDR1 and CDR2 are MNHEY and SVGAGI. In DNA, the CDR3 is TGTGCCAGCAGTTACACCACAAGGAACACTGAAGCTTTCTTT. This gives the protein CASSYTTRNTEAFF.

V and J are TRBV6-5 and TRBJ1-5; TRBD1 matches 8 bases. The CDR3 spans 14 residues. The V and J ends lost 5 bases and 4 bases, in that order; junction bases with no gene match: 4. CDR1 is MNHEY, CDR2 SVGAGI, per germline. The CDR3 bases are TGTGCCAGCAGTAAGGACAGGGAAAATCAGCCCCAGCATTTT. This encodes CASSKDRENQPQHF.

This rearrangement joins TRBV29-1 to TRBJ2-7; 10 bases agree with TRBD2. With 5 bases clipped from V and 2 bases from J, the junction kept 6 bases outside the gene matches. This CDR3 spans 14 amino acids. The V gene's germline CDR1 is SQVTM and CDR2 ANQGSEA. The CDR3 protein is CSVFSGGNPYEQYF. DNA for the CDR3: TGCAGCGTTTTTAGCGGGGGGAACCCCTACGAGCAGTACTTC.

The chain links TRBV28 to TRBJ1-5; 7 bases fit TRBD1. The CDR3 is 17 residues long. CDR1 and CDR2 from the germline V gene are MDHEN and SYDVKM. Losses at the gene ends were 7 bases for V and 4 bases for J; bases not matched to a gene: 16. CDR3 amino acids: CASKIRSTGMYNQPQHF. Written as DNA, the CDR3 is TGTGCCAGCAAGATCCGGTCGACAGGGATGTATAATCAGCCCCAGCATTTT.

This clone was detected only a few times. The CDR3, as DNA: TGTGCCAGCAGCTTCGGAGGGTATGGCGAGCAGTACTTC. Its protein is CASSFGGYGEQYF. This sequence joins TRBV7-9 and TRBJ2-7; perhaps TRBD2 as D (6 bases). The CDR3 totals 13 residues. CDR1 and CDR2 from the germline V gene are SEHNR and FQNEAQ (reference sequence). Trimming removed 3 bases at V and 6 bases at J, with 12 bases between.

This sequence joins TRBV7-8 and TRBJ2-7; 8 nucleotides agree with TRBD1. The CDR3 totals 15 residues. After removal of 1 base from V and 0 bases from J, the junction contained 2 bases not matched to a gene. CDR1 and CDR2 (germline): SGHVS, FQNEAQ. The CDR3 DNA sequence: TGTGCCAGCAGCTTAGGGACAGGGAGCTCCTACGAGCAGTACTTC. Residues: CASSLGTGSSYEQYF. The full variable domain, with the rest looked up from reference TRBV7-8 and TRBJ2-7, is GAGVSQSPRYKVAKRGQDVALRCDPISGHVSLFWYQQALGQGPEFLTYFQNEAQLDKSGLPSDRFFAERPEGSVSTLKIQRTQQEDSAVYLCASSLGTGSSYEQYFGPGTRLTVT.

The chain recombines TRBV9 with TRBJ2-5; possibly TRBD1 for D (6 bases). Per germline, CDR1 SGDLS and CDR2 YYNGEE. Trimming took off 4 bases at V and 1 base at J, with 11 bases between the two ends. CDR3 length: 14 residues. The CDR3, as DNA: TGTGCCAGCAGCAGGGGGACGGCCCAAGAGACCCAGTACTTC. Encoded protein: CASSRGTAQETQYF.

The rearrangement uses TRBV5-1 and TRBJ2-5; TRBD1 agrees at 8 bases. Losses at the gene ends were 3 bases for V and 5 bases for J; bases not matched to a gene: 9. CDR3 size: 15 residues. The V gene's germline CDR1 is SGHRS and CDR2 YFSETQ. Written as DNA, the CDR3 is TGCGCCAGCAGCTGGAACGGACAGGGCCGCGAGACCCAGTACTTC. It codes for CASSWNGQGRETQYF.

The chain couples TRBV1 to TRBJ2-7; the DNA was not used to check the table's D call, TRBD2. TRBV1 corresponds to a pseudogene. This CDR3 spans 15 amino acids. CDR3 loop: CTSSPWRGGRYEQYF. DNA of the CDR3: TGCACCAGCAGCCCGTGGCGGGGGGGTCGTTACGAGCAGTACTTC.

V usage is TRBV2 and J usage is TRBJ2-2, with TRBD2 as a possible D gene (5 bases). Germline CDR1 and CDR2: SNHLY and FYNNEI. V lost 1 base and J lost 5, with 14 bases in between. The CDR3 runs 16 residues. CDR3 coding DNA: TGTGCCAGCAGTGAAGGCCGCGGGCTGGGTACCGGGGAGCTGTTTTTT. Translation: CASSEGRGLGTGELFF.

The gene calls are TRBV28 and TRBJ2-7; 8 bases map to TRBD2. Germline V gene sequence: CDR1 MDHEN, CDR2 SYDVKM. V lost 6 bases to trimming and J lost 0 bases; unmatched junction nucleotides: 4. This CDR3 has 14 residues. This chain's CDR3 is CASSPGGASYEQYF. The CDR3 nucleotides are TGTGCCAGCAGCCCGGGGGGGGCCTCCTACGAGCAGTACTTC.

This clone has only one observation. This rearrangement joins TRBV14 to TRBJ2-1; D uncertain. Germline CDR1 SGHDN, CDR2 FVKESK. With 6 bases removed from V and 6 bases from J, the gap between germline ends came to 15 bases. The CDR3 consists of 14 residues. The CDR3 DNA is TGTGCCAGCAGAGACCCCCAAGGAGTCAATGAGCAGTTCTTC. Protein sequence: CASRDPQGVNEQFF.

The chain carries TRBV6-5 and TRBJ2-7; D may correspond to TRBD1 or TRBD2 (7 bases each). The CDR3 sequence is 15 residues long. The V gene's germline CDR1 is MNHEY and CDR2 SVGAGI. V was shortened by 6 bases and J by 2 bases, with 17 bases between the two germline ends. CDR3 bases: TGTGCCAGCAGCCCCGGGCAGGGGGGGACCTACGAGCAGTACTTC. This codes for CASSPGQGGTYEQYF.

The chain recombines TRBV12-5 with TRBJ2-5, with D perhaps matching TRBD2 (6 bases). Germline assignment: CDR1 LGHNT and CDR2 FRNRAP. Trimming removed 0 bases at V and 2 bases at J, with 13 bases between. CDR3 length equals 16 residues. CDR3 protein: CASGLVLGRGQETQYF. The CDR3 nucleotides read TGTGCTAGTGGTTTGGTGCTGGGCCGGGGGCAAGAGACCCAGTACTTC. Together with reference TRBV12-5 and TRBJ2-5, the CDR3 gives the full variable domain: DARVTQTPRHKVTEMGQEVTMRCQPILGHNTVFWYRQTMMQGLELLAYFRNRAPLDDSGMPKDRFSAEMPDATLATLKIQPSEPRDSAVYFCASGLVLGRGQETQYFGPGTRLLVL.

This sequence joins TRBV19 and TRBJ2-3, with a possible D match to TRBD2 (6 bases). From germline, CDR1 is LNHDA and CDR2 SQIVND (reference sequence). V was trimmed by 1 base and J by 2 bases, leaving 10 bases between them. CDR3 size: 15 residues. The CDR3 loop reads CASSIGGDLTDTQYF. The CDR3 nucleotides are TGTGCCAGTAGTATAGGCGGGGATCTCACAGATACGCAGTATTTT.

The chain couples TRBV18 to TRBJ2-5, with D tentatively TRBD1 (6 bases). The CDR3 contains 16 residues. V gave up 3 bases and J gave up 1 base, with 15 bases separating them. CDR1 and CDR2 (germline): KGHSH, LQKENI. Here the CDR3 reads CASSPISGHFQETQYF. Written as DNA, the CDR3 is TGTGCCAGCTCACCGATTTCGGGACATTTCCAAGAGACCCAGTACTTC.

About this clone: Other DNA sequences in the sample encode the same CDR3. The chain has TRBV7-9 and TRBJ1-1; maybe TRBD1 (6 bases). CDR1 is SEHNR, CDR2 FQNEAQ, per germline (reference sequence). The ends were cut back, 3 bases at V and 3 bases at J, with 8 bases in the middle. This CDR3 has 13 residues. The CDR3 loop is CASSLGGHTEAFF. CDR3 nucleotide sequence: TGTGCCAGCAGCTTGGGGGGGCACACTGAAGCTTTCTTT.

The chain joins TRBV7-2 to TRBJ1-2, with D possibly matching TRBD1 (5 bases). This CDR3 has 14 residues. Trimming pared 1 base from V and 2 bases from J, leaving 8 bases between. The germline V gene encodes CDR1 SGHTA and CDR2 FQGNSA. The CDR3 DNA sequence: TGTGCCAGCAGCTTAGAAGGGGCCAACTATGGCTACACCTTC. It specifies CASSLEGANYGYTF.

This chain uses TRBV6-4 with TRBJ2-1; TRBD2 matches 9 bases. The length of the CDR3 is 16 residues. CDR1 MRHNA and CDR2 SNTAGT come from the germline V gene. V lost 5 bases and J lost 4; bases outside the gene matches: 9. DNA for the CDR3: TGTGCCAGCAGTCCCCAGGCTAGCGGGGATTACAATGAGCAGTTCTTC. Translation: CASSPQASGDYNEQFF.

The CDR3 here is CASSQNTGTPTYEQYF. In nucleotides, the CDR3 is TGTGCCAGCAGCCAGAATACCGGGACACCGACCTACGAGCAGTACTTC. The V and J genes are TRBV11-2 and TRBJ2-7, with D perhaps matching TRBD1 (6 bases). V was clipped by 5 bases and J by 2 bases, with 19 bases between them. The CDR3 extends over 16 amino acids. Germline CDR1 and CDR2: SGHAT and FQNNGV.